The 10 T cell receptor beta chains in this list originate from one sample, sequenced in a study of monozygotic twins with inflammatory bowel disease. TCRdb reprocessed the 5' RACE reads, keeping one entry per CDR3 protein, no DNA. The sample table includes approximately 400,000 distinct CDR3 sequences. Source material: blood. These receptors were taken from a human donor with ulcerative colitis or Crohn's disease, or a healthy co-twin of an affected twin (not recorded which).

The CDR3 region is CASSLRKDLNEKLFF. The chain recombines TRBV5-1 with TRBJ1-4. The CDR3 runs 15 residues. From germline, CDR1 is SGHRS and CDR2 YFSETQ.

The rearrangement uses TRBV25-1 and TRBJ2-1; TCRdb lists TRBD1, though no DNA is available to test this call. Germline CDR1 MGHDK, CDR2 SYGVNS. The CDR3 has 15 residues. CDR3 sequence reads: CASSERTGIPNEQFF.

J is TRBJ2-7 and V is TRBV2; absent DNA, TCRdb's TRBD1 call cannot be checked. CDR1 is SNHLY and CDR2 is FYNNEI in the germline V gene. The CDR3 consists of 12 residues. The CDR3 here is CASIQGGYEQYF.

The chain has TRBV7-9 and TRBJ1-6; TCRdb names TRBD1, which stays unverified in the absence of DNA. Germline CDR1 SEHNR, CDR2 FQNEAQ (reference sequence). The CDR3 extends over 11 amino acids. This chain's CDR3 is CASSSAGSVHF. The whole variable domain, remainder taken from reference TRBV7-9 and TRBJ1-6, is DTGVSQNPRHKITKRGQNVTFRCDPISEHNRLYWYRQTLGQGPEFLTYFQNEAQLEKSRLLSDRFSAERPKGSFSTLEIQRTEQGDSAMYLCASSSAGSVHFGNGTRLTVT.

The rearrangement links TRBV18 to TRBJ2-3; TCRdb's D call of TRBD2 is untestable without DNA. This CDR3 has 17 amino acids. Germline values: CDR1 KGHSH, CDR2 LQKENI. CDR3: CASSPGLTSGVTDTQYF.

The rearrangement links TRBV9 to TRBJ2-2; TCRdb's D gene call, TRBD2, goes unchecked for lack of DNA. This CDR3 spans 16 amino acids. Germline CDR1 SGDLS, CDR2 YYNGEE. This chain's CDR3 is CASSLGLAGKTGELFF. Complete variable domain (other parts from reference TRBV9 and TRBJ2-2): DSGVTQTPKHLITATGQRVTLRCSPRSGDLSVYWYQQSLDQGLQFLIQYYNGEERAKGNILERFSAQQFPDLHSELNLSSLELGDSALYFCASSLGLAGKTGELFFGEGSRLTVL.

The chain recombines TRBV4-1 with TRBJ2-1; TCRdb calls TRBD2, which cannot be checked without DNA. CDR1 and CDR2 (germline): MGHRA, YSYEKL. The CDR3 loop spans 17 amino acids. Here the CDR3 reads CASKTRYLQRSYNEQFF.

The chain has TRBV7-9 and TRBJ1-3; TCRdb returns TRBD1, unconfirmable since there is no DNA. There are 15 residues in the CDR3. Germline V gives CDR1 SEHNR, CDR2 FQNEAQ (reference sequence). The chain's CDR3 is CASSTHRDPGNTIYF.

The V gene is TRBV9, the J gene TRBJ2-3; without DNA, the TCRdb call of TRBD1 cannot be checked. From germline, CDR1 is SGDLS and CDR2 YYNGEE. This CDR3 contains 15 residues. The CDR3 is CASSISGMTDGTQYF. Combining the CDR3 with reference TRBV9 and TRBJ2-3 gives the whole variable domain DSGVTQTPKHLITATGQRVTLRCSPRSGDLSVYWYQQSLDQGLQFLIQYYNGEERAKGNILERFSAQQFPDLHSELNLSSLELGDSALYFCASSISGMTDGTQYFGPGTRLTVL.

This CDR3 reads CASAPLQGPYNEQFF. The V call is TRBV12-3 or TRBV12-4, the J call TRBJ2-1; with no DNA, the TCRdb D assignment of TRBD1 cannot be verified. The CDR3 covers 15 residues.